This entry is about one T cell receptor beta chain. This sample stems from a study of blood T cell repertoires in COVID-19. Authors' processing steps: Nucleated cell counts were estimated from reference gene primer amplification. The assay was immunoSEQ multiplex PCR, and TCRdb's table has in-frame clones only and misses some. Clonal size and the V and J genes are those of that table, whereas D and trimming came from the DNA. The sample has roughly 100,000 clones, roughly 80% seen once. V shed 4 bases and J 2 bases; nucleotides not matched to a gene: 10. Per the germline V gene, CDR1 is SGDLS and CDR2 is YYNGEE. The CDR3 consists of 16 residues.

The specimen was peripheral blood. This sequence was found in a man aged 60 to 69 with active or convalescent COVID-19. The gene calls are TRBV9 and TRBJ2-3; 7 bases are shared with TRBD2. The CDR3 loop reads CASSRSGTTITDTQYF. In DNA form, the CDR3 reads TGTGCCAGCAGCAGATCCGGGACTACTATCACAGATACGCAGTATTTT.